The 15 T cell receptor beta chains given below trace back to one sample, sequenced in a study of CD8 T cells in ankylosing spondylitis. TCRdb re-called the 5' RACE reads through MiXCR, storing one row per CDR3 protein. This sample has about 260,000 distinct CDR3 sequences, with 20% to 30% found just once. Sequenced sample: blood, either unsorted or a sorted T cell fraction (not recorded which). All receptors derive from a male donor with ankylosing spondylitis or in good health (not recorded which).

This clonotype was detected ten times or more. The J gene is TRBJ1-2, the V gene TRBV7-9, with D unclear. The ends were cut back, 5 bases at V and 0 bases at J, with 10 bases in the middle. This CDR3 is 14 amino acids long. CDR1 and CDR2 (germline): SEHNR, FQNEAQ (reference sequence). CDR3 coding DNA: TGTGCCAGCAGCCAAGTAAATACTAACTATGGCTACACCTTC. Translation gives CASSQVNTNYGYTF.

This clonotype has ten or more counts. This chain joins TRBV20-1 and TRBJ2-1; 12 positions match TRBD2. This CDR3 contains 15 residues. Unmatched junction bases numbered 6, after V lost 3 bases and J lost 6 bases. CDR1 is DFQATT, CDR2 SNEGSKA, per germline (reference sequence). The CDR3 region is CSASVPGLAGNEQFF. DNA for the CDR3: TGCAGTGCTAGTGTACCGGGACTAGCGGGCAATGAGCAGTTCTTC.

This clonotype has only a few counts. V and J are TRBV2 and TRBJ1-5, with 10 bases fitting TRBD1. Looked up from germline, CDR1 is SNHLY and CDR2 is FYNNEI. V shed 2 bases and J 5 bases; nucleotides not matched to a gene: 6. This CDR3 comprises 16 residues. Here the CDR3 reads CASSEWIGTGDQPQHF. CDR3 DNA sequence: TGTGCCAGCAGTGAATGGATCGGGACAGGGGATCAGCCCCAGCATTTT.

The V gene is TRBV2, the J gene TRBJ2-3; the D gene could be TRBD1 or TRBD2 (5 bases each). The CDR3 runs 14 residues. Germline-derived CDR1 and CDR2 are SNHLY and FYNNEI. V lost 7 bases, J lost 4 bases, and 15 bases lay in between. CDR3 nucleotides: TGTGCCAGCACGGCGGGCAGAGGGGCAGATACGCAGTATTTT. The encoded protein is CASTAGRGADTQYF.

This clonotype was counted only a few times. Here the CDR3 reads CASSSVSYNEQFF. Written as DNA, the CDR3 is TGTGCCAGCAGTTCCGTCTCCTACAATGAGCAGTTCTTC. The V call is TRBV28, the J call TRBJ2-1; D is undetermined. Trimming shortened V by 4 bases and J by 0 bases, and 4 bases separated the two germline ends. The CDR3 totals 13 residues. Germline CDR1 MDHEN, CDR2 SYDVKM.

Many counts were recorded for this clonotype. V is TRBV29-1 and J is TRBJ1-1; tentative D call: TRBD1 (6 bases). This CDR3 is 12 amino acids long. The V gene lost 6 bases and the J gene lost 4 bases, with 12 bases spanning the gap. Germline V lookup: CDR1 SQVTM, CDR2 ANQGSEA. The CDR3 DNA sequence: TGCAGCGTAAAGGGGGGATTCACTGAAGCTTTCTTT. Translation: CSVKGGFTEAFF.

Many counts were recorded for this clonotype. The V and J genes are TRBV20-1 and TRBJ2-1; D is unresolved. Between the trimmed V and J ends, which lost 2 bases and 2 bases, there was a span of 7 bases. The CDR3 extends over 13 amino acids. CDR1 and CDR2 from the germline V gene are DFQATT and SNEGSKA (reference sequence). CDR3 coding DNA: TGCAGTGCTAGACGTGCCGCCTACAATGAGCAGTTCTTC. It encodes CSARRAAYNEQFF.

This clonotype was observed a handful of times. V and J are TRBV20-1 and TRBJ2-3; D is uncertain. CDR3 size: 13 residues. The germline V gene encodes CDR1 DFQATT and CDR2 SNEGSKA (reference sequence). Trimming took 1 base from V and 9 from J, leaving 14 bases between them. The CDR3 here is CSARALDFMTQYF. As DNA, the CDR3 is TGCAGTGCTAGAGCTCTCGACTTTATGACGCAGTATTTT.

The CDR3 bases are TGTGCCAGCAGCCTAGCGGGGGGGCCTCGGGGGAATGAGCAGTTCTTC. The encoded protein is CASSLAGGPRGNEQFF. V and J are TRBV5-4 and TRBJ2-1; 12 bases are a match to TRBD2. Trimming took 4 bases from V and 7 from J; bases not matched to a gene: 9. The CDR3 contains 16 residues. Germline-derived CDR1 and CDR2 are SGHNT and YYREEE (reference sequence).

This clonotype came up many times. V gene TRBV20-1 combines with J gene TRBJ2-5; 7 bases line up with TRBD1. The CDR3 extends over 13 amino acids. After removal of 5 bases from V and 0 bases from J, the junction contained 3 bases not matched to a gene. Germline V lookup: CDR1 DFQATT, CDR2 SNEGSKA (reference sequence). In DNA, the CDR3 is TGCAGTGCTCAGGGACAGTACCAAGAGACCCAGTACTTC. It codes for CSAQGQYQETQYF.

This chain uses TRBV20-1 with TRBJ2-3, with 7 nucleotides matching TRBD1. V was pared by 0 bases and J by 4 bases, with 1 base of the junction left unmatched. CDR1 is DFQATT and CDR2 is SNEGSKA in the germline V gene (reference sequence). CDR3 length: 13 amino acids. CDR3 sequence reads: CSARDQGADTQYF. CDR3 DNA: TGCAGTGCTAGAGATCAGGGGGCAGATACGCAGTATTTT.

This sequence joins TRBV12-3 or TRBV12-4 and TRBJ2-3; TRBD2 might be the D (5 bases). The CDR3 length is 14 residues. The germline V and J ends were trimmed by 3 bases and 3 bases, with 10 bases remaining between them. For the CDR3, the DNA is TGTGCCAGCAGTTTGTCGCTAGCTACAGATACGCAGTATTTT. Translated, it gives CASSLSLATDTQYF.

In its sample, this clonotype was seen many times. The CDR3 DNA follows: TGTGCCAGCAGTTTAGGACAGGGGTCCTATGGCTACACCTTC. Its translation: CASSLGQGSYGYTF. This sequence joins TRBV12-3 or TRBV12-4 and TRBJ1-2; TRBD1 agrees at 8 bases. The CDR3 has 14 residues. Unmatched junction bases numbered 2, after V lost 1 base and J lost 4 bases.

This clonotype has only a few counts. The rearrangement uses TRBV20-1 and TRBJ1-1, with TRBD1 matching over 8 bases. Germline V gene data show CDR1 as DFQATT and CDR2 as SNEGSKA (reference sequence). This CDR3 has 14 residues. The junction had 7 bases not matched to a gene; V was cut back by 5 bases and J by 2 bases. Written as DNA, the CDR3 is TGCAGTGCTCCTCAGGGGGCTAGAAACACTGAAGCTTTCTTT. It encodes CSAPQGARNTEAFF.

The rearrangement uses TRBV18 and TRBJ1-1, with D hard to call. Trimming stripped 2 bases from V and 11 bases from J, with 12 bases between. CDR1 KGHSH and CDR2 LQKENI come from the germline V gene. The CDR3 spans 12 residues. Here the CDR3 DNA reads TGTGCCAGCTCACCAGCGGAAGGGAATGCTTTCTTT. Protein sequence: CASSPAEGNAFF. Full variable domain (outside the CDR3, taken from reference TRBV18 and TRBJ1-1): NAGVMQNPRHLVRRRGQEARLRCSPMKGHSHVYWYRQLPEEGLKFMVYLQKENIIDESGMPKERFSAEFPKEGPSILRIQQVVRGDSAAYFCASSPAEGNAFFGQGTRLTVV.